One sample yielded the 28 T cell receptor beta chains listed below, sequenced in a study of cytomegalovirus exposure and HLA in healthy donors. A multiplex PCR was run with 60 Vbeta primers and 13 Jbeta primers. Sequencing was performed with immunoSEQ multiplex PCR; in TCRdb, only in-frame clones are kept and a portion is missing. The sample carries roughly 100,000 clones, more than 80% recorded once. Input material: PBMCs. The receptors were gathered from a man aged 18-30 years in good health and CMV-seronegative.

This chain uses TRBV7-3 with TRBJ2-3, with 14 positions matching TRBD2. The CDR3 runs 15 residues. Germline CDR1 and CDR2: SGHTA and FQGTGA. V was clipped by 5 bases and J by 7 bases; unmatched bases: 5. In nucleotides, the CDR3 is TGTGCCAGCAGCCTTGGGACTAGCGGGAGTAATACGCAGTATTTT. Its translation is CASSLGTSGSNTQYF. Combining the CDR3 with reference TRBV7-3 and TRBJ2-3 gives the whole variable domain GAGVSQTPSNKVTEKGKYVELRCDPISGHTALYWYRQSLGQGPEFLIYFQGTGAADDSGLPNDRFFAVRPEGSVSTLKIQRTERGDSAVYLCASSLGTSGSNTQYFGPGTRLTVL.

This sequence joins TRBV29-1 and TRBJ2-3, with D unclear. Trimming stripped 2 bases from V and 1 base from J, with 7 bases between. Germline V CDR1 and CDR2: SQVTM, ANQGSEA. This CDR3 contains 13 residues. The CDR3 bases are TGCAGCGTTGAACAAACGGGCACAGATACGCAGTATTTT. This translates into CSVEQTGTDTQYF.

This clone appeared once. CDR3 nucleotide sequence: TGTGCCAGCAGTTACTCGAGGGACTATGGCTACACCTTC. Translated, it gives CASSYSRDYGYTF. The chain has TRBV6-6 and TRBJ1-2; the D is unclear. The germline V and J ends were trimmed by 0 bases and 3 bases, with 5 bases remaining between them. The V gene's germline CDR1 is MNHNY and CDR2 SVGAGI (reference sequence). The CDR3 extends over 13 amino acids.

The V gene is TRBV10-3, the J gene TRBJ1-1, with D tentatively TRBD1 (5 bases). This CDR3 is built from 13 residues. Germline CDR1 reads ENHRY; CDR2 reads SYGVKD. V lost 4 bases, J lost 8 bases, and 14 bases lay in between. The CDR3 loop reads CAISVGEDSEAFF. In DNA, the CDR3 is TGTGCCATCAGTGTAGGGGAGGACTCCGAAGCTTTCTTT.

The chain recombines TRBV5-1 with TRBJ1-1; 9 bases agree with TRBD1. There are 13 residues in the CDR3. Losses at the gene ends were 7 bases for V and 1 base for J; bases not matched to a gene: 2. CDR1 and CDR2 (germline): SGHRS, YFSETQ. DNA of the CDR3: TGCGCCAGCGGGACAGGGCCGAACACTGAAGCTTTCTTT. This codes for CASGTGPNTEAFF.

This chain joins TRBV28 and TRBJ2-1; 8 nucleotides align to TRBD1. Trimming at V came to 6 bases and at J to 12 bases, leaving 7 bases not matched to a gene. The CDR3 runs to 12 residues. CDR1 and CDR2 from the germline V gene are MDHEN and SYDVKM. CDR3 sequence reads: CASSTAGTGQFF. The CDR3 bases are TGTGCCAGCAGCACCGCCGGGACAGGGCAGTTCTTC.

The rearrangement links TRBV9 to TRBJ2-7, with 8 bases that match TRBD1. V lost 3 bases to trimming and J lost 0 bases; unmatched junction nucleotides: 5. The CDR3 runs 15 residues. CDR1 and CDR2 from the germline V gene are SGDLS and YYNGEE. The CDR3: CASSGIGTGSYEQYF. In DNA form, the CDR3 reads TGTGCCAGCAGCGGCATCGGGACAGGCTCCTACGAGCAGTACTTC.

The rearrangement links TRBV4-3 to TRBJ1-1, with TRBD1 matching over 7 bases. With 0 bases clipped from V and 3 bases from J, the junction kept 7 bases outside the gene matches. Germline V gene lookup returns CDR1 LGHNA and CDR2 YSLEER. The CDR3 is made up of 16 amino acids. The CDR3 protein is CASSQELTGIDTEAFF. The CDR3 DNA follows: TGCGCCAGCAGCCAAGAATTGACAGGGATTGACACTGAAGCTTTCTTT.

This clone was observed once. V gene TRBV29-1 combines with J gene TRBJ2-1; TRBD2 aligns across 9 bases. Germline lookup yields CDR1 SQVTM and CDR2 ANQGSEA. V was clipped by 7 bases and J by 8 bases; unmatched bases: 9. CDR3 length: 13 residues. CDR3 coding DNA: TGCAGCGCCCTAGCGGGACCCCTCGATGAGCAGTTCTTC. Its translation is CSALAGPLDEQFF.

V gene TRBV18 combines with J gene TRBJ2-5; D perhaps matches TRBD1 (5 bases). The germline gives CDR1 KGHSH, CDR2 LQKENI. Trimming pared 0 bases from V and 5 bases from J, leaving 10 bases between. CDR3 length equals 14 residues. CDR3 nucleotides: TGTGCCAGCTCACCACCGGCCAGGGCCGAGACCCAGTACTTC. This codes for CASSPPARAETQYF.

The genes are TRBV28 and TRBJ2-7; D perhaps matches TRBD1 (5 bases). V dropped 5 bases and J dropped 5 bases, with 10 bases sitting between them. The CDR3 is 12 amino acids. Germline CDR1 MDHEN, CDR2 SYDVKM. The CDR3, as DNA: TGTGCCAGCAGTCCCCTCAGGGACGAGCAGTACTTC. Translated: CASSPLRDEQYF.

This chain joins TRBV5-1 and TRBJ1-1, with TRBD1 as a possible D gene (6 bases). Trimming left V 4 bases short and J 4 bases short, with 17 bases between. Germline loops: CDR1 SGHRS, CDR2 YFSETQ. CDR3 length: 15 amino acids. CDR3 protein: CASSPTGSGGTEAFF. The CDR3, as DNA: TGCGCCAGCAGCCCCACAGGGTCGGGTGGCACTGAAGCTTTCTTT.

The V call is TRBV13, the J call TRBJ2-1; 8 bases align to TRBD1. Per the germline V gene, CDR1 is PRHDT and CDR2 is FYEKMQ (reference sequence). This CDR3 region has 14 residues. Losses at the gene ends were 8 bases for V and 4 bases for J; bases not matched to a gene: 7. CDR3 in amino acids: CASLGQGIYNEQFF. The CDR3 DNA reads TGTGCCAGCTTAGGACAGGGTATATACAATGAGCAGTTCTTC. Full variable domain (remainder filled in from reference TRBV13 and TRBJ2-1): AAGVIQSPRHLIKEKRETATLKCYPIPRHDTVYWYQQGPGQDPQFLISFYEKMQSDKGSIPDRFSAQQFSDYHSELNMSSLELGDSALYFCASLGQGIYNEQFFGPGTRLTVL.

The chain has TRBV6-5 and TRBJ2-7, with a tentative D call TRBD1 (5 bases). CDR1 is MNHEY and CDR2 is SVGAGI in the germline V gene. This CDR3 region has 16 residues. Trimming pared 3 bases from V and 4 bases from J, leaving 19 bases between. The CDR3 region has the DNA TGTGCCAGCAGTTATCGCCCCCCTGGGGCAGGATACGAGCAGTACTTC. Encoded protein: CASSYRPPGAGYEQYF.

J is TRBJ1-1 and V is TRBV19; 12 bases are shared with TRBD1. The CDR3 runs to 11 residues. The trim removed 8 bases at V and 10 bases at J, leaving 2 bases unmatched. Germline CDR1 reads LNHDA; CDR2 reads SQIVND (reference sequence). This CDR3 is CASWDRGLAFF. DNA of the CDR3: TGTGCCAGTTGGGACAGGGGGCTAGCTTTCTTT. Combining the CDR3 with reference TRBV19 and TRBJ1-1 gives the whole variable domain DGGITQSPKYLFRKEGQNVTLSCEQNLNHDAMYWYRQDPGQGLRLIYYSQIVNDFQKGDIAEGYSVSREKKESFPLTVTSAQKNPTAFYLCASWDRGLAFFGQGTRLTVV.

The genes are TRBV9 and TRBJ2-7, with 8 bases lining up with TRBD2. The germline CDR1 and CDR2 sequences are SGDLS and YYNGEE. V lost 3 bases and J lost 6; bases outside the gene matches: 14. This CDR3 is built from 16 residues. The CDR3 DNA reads TGTGCCAGCAGCGCTCGTAGCGGGGCACCCGAGGGCGAGCAGTACTTC. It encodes CASSARSGAPEGEQYF.

The CDR3 spells CSVKTGGGYGYTF. CDR3 coding DNA: TGCAGCGTGAAGACAGGGGGCGGCTATGGCTACACCTTC. V usage is TRBV29-1 and J usage is TRBJ1-2, with 10 bases matching TRBD1. There are 13 residues in the CDR3. Losses at the gene ends were 6 bases for V and 4 bases for J; bases not matched to a gene: 5. Germline V gene data show CDR1 as SQVTM and CDR2 as ANQGSEA.

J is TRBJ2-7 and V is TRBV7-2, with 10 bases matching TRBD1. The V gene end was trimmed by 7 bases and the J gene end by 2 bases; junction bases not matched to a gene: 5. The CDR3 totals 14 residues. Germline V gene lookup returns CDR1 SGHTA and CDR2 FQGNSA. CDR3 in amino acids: CASTPGTGAYEQYF. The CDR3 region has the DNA TGTGCCAGCACCCCCGGGACAGGGGCCTACGAGCAGTACTTC.

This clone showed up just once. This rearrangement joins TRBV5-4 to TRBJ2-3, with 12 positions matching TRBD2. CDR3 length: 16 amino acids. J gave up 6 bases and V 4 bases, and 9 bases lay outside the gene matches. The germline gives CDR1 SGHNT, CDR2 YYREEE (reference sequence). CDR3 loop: CASSQRLAGDMDTQYF. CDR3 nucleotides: TGTGCCAGCAGCCAACGACTAGCGGGAGATATGGATACGCAGTATTTT.

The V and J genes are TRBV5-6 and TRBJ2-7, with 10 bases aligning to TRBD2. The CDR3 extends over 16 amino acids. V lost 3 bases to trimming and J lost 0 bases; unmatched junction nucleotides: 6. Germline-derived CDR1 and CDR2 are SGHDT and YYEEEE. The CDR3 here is CASSSFRTSGSYEQYF. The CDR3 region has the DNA TGTGCCAGCAGCTCCTTCAGGACTAGCGGCTCCTACGAGCAGTACTTC.

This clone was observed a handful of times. CDR3 region: CASSLGRGLALSSYEQYF. Written as DNA, the CDR3 is TGTGCCAGCAGCTTAGGTCGCGGACTAGCGCTTAGCTCCTACGAGCAGTACTTC. V is TRBV7-9 and J is TRBJ2-7, with 9 bases aligning to TRBD2. CDR1 is SEHNR and CDR2 is FQNEAQ in the germline V gene (reference sequence). The CDR3 is 18 amino acids. The trim removed 1 base at V and 0 bases at J, leaving 10 bases unmatched.

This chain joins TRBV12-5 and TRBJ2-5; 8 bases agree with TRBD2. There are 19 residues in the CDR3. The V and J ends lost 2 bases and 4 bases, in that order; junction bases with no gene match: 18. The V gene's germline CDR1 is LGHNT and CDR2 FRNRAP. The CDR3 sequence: CASGLSPIVRREEGETQYF. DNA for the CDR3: TGTGCTAGTGGTTTGAGCCCAATAGTGCGGCGGGAGGAAGGAGAGACCCAGTACTTC.

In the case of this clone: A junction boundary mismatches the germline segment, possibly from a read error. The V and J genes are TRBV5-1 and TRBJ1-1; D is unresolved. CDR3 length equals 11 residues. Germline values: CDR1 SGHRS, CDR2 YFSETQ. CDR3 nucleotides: TGTGCCAGCTTACGGGACACTGAAGCTTTCTTT. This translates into CASLRDTEAFF.

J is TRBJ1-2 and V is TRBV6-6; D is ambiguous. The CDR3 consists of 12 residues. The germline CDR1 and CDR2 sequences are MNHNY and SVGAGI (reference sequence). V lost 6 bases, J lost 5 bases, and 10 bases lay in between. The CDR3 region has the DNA TGTGCCAGCAGCCAACGGGGTTATGGCTACACCTTC. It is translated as CASSQRGYGYTF.

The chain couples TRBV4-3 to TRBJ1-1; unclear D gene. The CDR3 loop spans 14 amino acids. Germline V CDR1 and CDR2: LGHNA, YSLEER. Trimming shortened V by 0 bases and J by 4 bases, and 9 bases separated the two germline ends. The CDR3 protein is CASSQDQGSTEAFF. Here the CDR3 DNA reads TGCGCCAGCAGCCAAGATCAAGGGAGCACTGAAGCTTTCTTT.

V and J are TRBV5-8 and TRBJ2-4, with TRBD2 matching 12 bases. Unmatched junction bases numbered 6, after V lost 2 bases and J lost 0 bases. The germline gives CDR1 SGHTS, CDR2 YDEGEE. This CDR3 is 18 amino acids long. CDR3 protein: CASSFGTSGLLAKNIQYF. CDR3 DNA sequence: TGTGCCAGCAGCTTCGGGACTAGCGGGTTGCTAGCCAAAAACATTCAGTACTTC.

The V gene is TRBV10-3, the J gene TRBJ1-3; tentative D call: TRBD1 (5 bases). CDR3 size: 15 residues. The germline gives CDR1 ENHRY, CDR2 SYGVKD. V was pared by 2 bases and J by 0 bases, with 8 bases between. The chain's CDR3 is CAISEMTVSGNTIYF. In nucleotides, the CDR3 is TGTGCCATCAGTGAGATGACAGTCTCTGGAAACACCATATATTTT.

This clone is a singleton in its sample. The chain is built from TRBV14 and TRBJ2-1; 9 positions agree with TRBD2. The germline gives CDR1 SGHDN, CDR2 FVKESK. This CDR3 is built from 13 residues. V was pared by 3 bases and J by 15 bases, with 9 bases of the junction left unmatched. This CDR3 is CASSQMAGGPRFF. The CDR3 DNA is TGTGCCAGCAGCCAGATGGCGGGAGGGCCTCGGTTCTTC.